Reported below is one T cell receptor beta chain. The CDR3 consists of 15 residues. The V gene's germline CDR1 is SGHTA and CDR2 FQGNSA. V gave up 1 base and J gave up 4 bases, with 11 bases separating them. Profiled with immunoSEQ multiplex PCR; TCRdb holds only in-frame clones, not every one. The table has approximately 150,000 clones, roughly 84% seen once. The data are from a study of blood T cell repertoires in COVID-19. Sequencing was done on a sample of PBMCs or T cells enriched from blood (not recorded which). The sequence derives from a woman between 45 and 65 years old who had recovered from COVID-19. This chain connects TRBV7-2 to TRBJ2-1; tentatively, D is TRBD2 (6 bases). The CDR3 nucleotides are TGTGCCAGCAGCTTAGTTGCAGGGACTTACAATGAGCAGTTCTTC. Translating gives CASSLVAGTYNEQFF.